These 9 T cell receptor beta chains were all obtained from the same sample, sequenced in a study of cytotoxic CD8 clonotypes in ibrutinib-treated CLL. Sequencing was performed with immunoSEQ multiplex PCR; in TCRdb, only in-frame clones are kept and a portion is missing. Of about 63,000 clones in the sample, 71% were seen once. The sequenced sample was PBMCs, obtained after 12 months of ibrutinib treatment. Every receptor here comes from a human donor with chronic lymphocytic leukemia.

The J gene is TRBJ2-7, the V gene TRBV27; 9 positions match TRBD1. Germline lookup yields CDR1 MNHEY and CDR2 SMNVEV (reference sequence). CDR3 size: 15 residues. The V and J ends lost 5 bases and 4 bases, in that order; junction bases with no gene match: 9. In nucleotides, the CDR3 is TGTGCCAGCAGTCCGTCGTTTGGGACAGGGTACGAGCAGTACTTC. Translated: CASSPSFGTGYEQYF.

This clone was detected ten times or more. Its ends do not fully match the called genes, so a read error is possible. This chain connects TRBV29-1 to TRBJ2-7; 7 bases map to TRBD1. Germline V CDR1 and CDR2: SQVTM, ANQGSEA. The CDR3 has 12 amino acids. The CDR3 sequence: CSARDSTYGQYF. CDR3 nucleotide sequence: TGCAGCGCAAGGGACAGTACCTACGGGCAGTACTTC.

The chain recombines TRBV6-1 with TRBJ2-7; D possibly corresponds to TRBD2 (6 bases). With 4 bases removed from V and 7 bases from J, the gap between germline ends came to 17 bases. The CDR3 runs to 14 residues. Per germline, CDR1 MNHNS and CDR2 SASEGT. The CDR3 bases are TGTGCCAGCAGTGGGAGGGACCTAGGAAGGGAGCAGTACTTC. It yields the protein CASSGRDLGREQYF.

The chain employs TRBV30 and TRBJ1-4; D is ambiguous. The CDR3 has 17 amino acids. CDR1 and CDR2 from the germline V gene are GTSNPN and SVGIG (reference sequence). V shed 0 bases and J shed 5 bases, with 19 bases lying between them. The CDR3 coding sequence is TGTGCCTGGAGTGTACCACACAGTAGAGCCCCAAATGAAAAACTGTTTTTT. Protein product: CAWSVPHSRAPNEKLFF.

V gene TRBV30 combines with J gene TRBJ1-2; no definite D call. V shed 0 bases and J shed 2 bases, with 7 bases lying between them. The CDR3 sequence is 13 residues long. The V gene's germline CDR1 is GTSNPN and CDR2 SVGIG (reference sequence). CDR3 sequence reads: CAWSVPQNYGYTF. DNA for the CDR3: TGTGCCTGGAGTGTACCACAGAACTATGGCTACACCTTC.

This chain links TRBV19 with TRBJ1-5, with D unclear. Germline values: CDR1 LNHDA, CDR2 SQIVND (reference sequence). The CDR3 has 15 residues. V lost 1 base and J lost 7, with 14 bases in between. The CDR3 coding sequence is TGTGCCAGTAGTATAGTAGCTGGGGTAGGCCAGCCCCAGCATTTT. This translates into CASSIVAGVGQPQHF.

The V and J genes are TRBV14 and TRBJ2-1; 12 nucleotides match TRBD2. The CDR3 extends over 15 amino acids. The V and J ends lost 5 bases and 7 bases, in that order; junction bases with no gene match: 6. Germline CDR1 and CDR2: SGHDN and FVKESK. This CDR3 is CASSTLAGGGNEQFF. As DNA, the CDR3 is TGTGCCAGCAGCACGCTAGCGGGAGGGGGAAATGAGCAGTTCTTC.

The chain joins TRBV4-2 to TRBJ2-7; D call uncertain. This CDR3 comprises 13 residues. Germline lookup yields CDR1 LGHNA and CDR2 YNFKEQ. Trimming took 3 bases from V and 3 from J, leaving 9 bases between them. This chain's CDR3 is CASSHPNSYEQYF. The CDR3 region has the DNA TGTGCCAGCAGCCACCCGAACAGCTACGAGCAGTACTTC.

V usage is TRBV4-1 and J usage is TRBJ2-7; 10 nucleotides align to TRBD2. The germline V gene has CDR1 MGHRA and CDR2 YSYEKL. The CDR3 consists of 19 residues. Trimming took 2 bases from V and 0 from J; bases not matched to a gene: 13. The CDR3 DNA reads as TGCGCCAGCAGCCAATTCTCTACTAGCGGGAAAGGTTACTCCTACGAGCAGTACTTC. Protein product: CASSQFSTSGKGYSYEQYF.